This TCR beta chain was captured in a study of blood T cell repertoires in COVID-19. Study context: Specimens from acute and convalescent COVID-19 originated in the United States, Italy and Spain.

Method: immunoSEQ multiplex PCR; TCRdb's copy keeps in-frame clones and lacks some. This sample yields fewer than 250,000 clones, of which 80% to 90% are seen a single time; about 3.8% belongs to the top ten. V shed 2 bases and J 5 bases; nucleotides not matched to a gene: 3. This CDR3 is 14 amino acids long. Germline values: CDR1 SGHRS, CDR2 YFSETQ. Sequenced input: PBMCs or T cells enriched from blood (not recorded which). The clonotype comes from a woman aged 40 to 55 who had been exposed to COVID-19. The rearrangement links TRBV5-1 to TRBJ2-3, with 9 positions matching TRBD1. The CDR3 nucleotides are TGCGCCAGCAGCTTAGGACAGGGGAAAGATACGCAGTATTTT. Its protein product is CASSLGQGKDTQYF. The full variable domain, with the rest looked up from reference TRBV5-1 and TRBJ2-3, is KAGVTQTPRYLIKTRGQQVTLSCSPISGHRSVSWYQQTPGQGLQFLFEYFSETQRNKGNFPGRFSGRQFSNSRSEMNVSTLELGDSALYLCASSLGQGKDTQYFGPGTRLTVL.